This T cell receptor beta chain was sequenced during a study of neurological immune-mediated disorders. This clonotype was seen many times. TCRdb itself ran the 5' RACE reads through MiXCR, one entry per CDR3 protein. Counted here are just over 20,000 distinct CDR3 sequences, roughly 17% occurring once; the ten biggest clones make up approximately 7.9%. The clonotype comes from a woman between 18 and 29 years old with multiple sclerosis. The sequenced sample consisted of CD8+ T cells from blood.

The CDR3 DNA reads as TGTGCCAGCAGCCAGACTACCGATCAGCCCCAGCATTTT. Translation: CASSQTTDQPQHF. This rearrangement joins TRBV7-9 to TRBJ1-5; no firm D call. CDR1 is SEHNR and CDR2 is FQNEAQ in the germline V gene (reference sequence). V was trimmed by 5 bases and J by 5 bases, leaving 10 bases between them. This CDR3 has 13 residues.